Listed below are T cell receptor beta chains from one sample, sequenced in a study of cytomegalovirus exposure and HLA in healthy donors. Assay: immunoSEQ multiplex PCR; the TCRdb copy retains only in-frame clones and omits some. Among about 120,000 clones listed, 9.5% were seen once. Specimen: PBMCs. All receptors derive from a man aged 25 to 40 in good health and CMV-seronegative. CDR3s include the opening cysteine and the closing phenylalanine or tryptophan. The D gene is left open where the match is weak. Where a row states a size, it is once, few, many or the class of an expanded clone; other rows omit it.

clone size | J gene | D gene | V gene | CDR3 DNA | CDR3 protein
. | TRBJ2-1 | TRBD2 | TRBV5-1 | TGCGCCAGCAGCAGAGCGGGAGGCGACTACAATGAGCAGTTCTTC | CASSRAGGDYNEQFF
few | TRBJ2-1 | TRBD2 | TRBV18 | TGTGCCAGCTCCCCCGGGACTAGCGGTTACAATGAGCAGTTCTTC | CASSPGTSGYNEQFF
. | TRBJ1-6 | TRBD1 | TRBV9 | TGTGCCAGCAGCGTAACAGGGGGGGCTTCACCCCTCCACTTT | CASSVTGGASPLHF
. | TRBJ1-5 | . | TRBV30 | TGTGCCTGGTCCGAGGGGGTAAGCAATCAGCCCCAGCATTTT | CAWSEGVSNQPQHF
few | TRBJ2-7 | . | TRBV7-3 | TGTGCCAGCAGCCCGGGGGCCGGGACAGCCTACGAGCAGTACTTC | CASSPGAGTAYEQYF
few | TRBJ2-7 | . | TRBV18 | TGTGCCAGCTCACCGGGGCAGGGCGACGAGCAGTACTTC | CASSPGQGDEQYF
. | TRBJ2-1 | . | TRBV28 | TGTGCCAGTACACCCCCAACAACGTCCCCCTACAATGAGCAGTTCTTC | CASTPPTTSPYNEQFF
. | TRBJ1-2 | . | TRBV4-1 | TGCGCCAGCAGCCAAGGGGCCTTTAGCTATGGCTACACCTTC | CASSQGAFSYGYTF
. | TRBJ2-2 | TRBD2 | TRBV27 | TGTGCCAGCAGTTTATCTGGCGGGAGGGCCGGTAACACCGGGGAGCTGTTTTTT | CASSLSGGRAGNTGELFF
. | TRBJ2-5 | . | TRBV5-4 | TGTGCCAGCAGCTTAGGGGATGGAGAGACCCAGTACTTC | CASSLGDGETQYF
. | TRBJ2-4 | . | TRBV4-1 | TGCGCCAGCAGCCAAATAAGACAGGACATTCAGTACTTC | CASSQIRQDIQYF
. | TRBJ2-3 | TRBD1 | TRBV2 | TGTGCCAGCACTGGGGAACAGGGGGCTGCAGATACGCAGTATTTT | CASTGEQGAADTQYF
few | TRBJ1-1 | . | TRBV5-1 | TGCGCCAGCAGCTTGGAGGGACATTTAAGGACTGAAGCTTTCTTT | CASSLEGHLRTEAFF
. | TRBJ1-3 | . | TRBV7-9 | TGTGCCAGCAGCTTTGGACAGAGTGCTTCTGGAAACACCATATATTTT | CASSFGQSASGNTIYF
few | TRBJ1-4 | . | TRBV5-1 | TGCGCCAGCAGCTTGGACGGGGATACTAATGAAAAACTGTTTTTT | CASSLDGDTNEKLFF
. | TRBJ2-2 | TRBD1 | TRBV10-3 | TGTGCCATCAGTGGGACAGGGGACACCGGGGAGCTGTTTTTT | CAISGTGDTGELFF
few | TRBJ2-1 | . | TRBV5-6 | TGTGCCAGCAGCTTAAATCAGCGGGTGACCGTTTTATACAATGAGCAGTTCTTC | CASSLNQRVTVLYNEQFF
few | TRBJ1-5 | . | TRBV6-5 | TGTGCCAGCAGTTACTCAGGGCAGGCGGGGAGTCAGCCCCAGCATTTT | CASSYSGQAGSQPQHF
few | TRBJ1-4 | . | TRBV25-1 | TGTGCCAGCGGAACAGGGACAACTAATGAAAAACTGTTTTTT | CASGTGTTNEKLFF
. | TRBJ1-5 | . | TRBV19 | TGTGCCAGTAGTACCCCTTTGTTATACGGGGATAGTGTTCAGCACCAGCATTTT | CASSTPLLYGDSVQHQHF
few | TRBJ2-7 | . | TRBV6-5 | TGTGCCAGCAGTTTCGGGGAACTAGTTCCTGATTCCGAGCAGTACTTC | CASSFGELVPDSEQYF
few | TRBJ2-5 | TRBD1 | TRBV7-9 | TGTGCCAGCAGCTTGCGGGGACAGGGGGCTGGGGAGACCCAGTACTTC | CASSLRGQGAGETQYF
few | TRBJ2-2 | TRBD2 | TRBV4-1 | TGCGCCAGCAGCCAAGTAGGATTGACTAGCGCTGCGAACACCGGGGAGCTGTTTTTT | CASSQVGLTSAANTGELFF
. | TRBJ2-7 | . | TRBV7-9 | TGTGCCAGCAGCCTCGACGAATCGGGTCCGCAGTACTTC | CASSLDESGPQYF
few | TRBJ2-7 | TRBD1 | TRBV27 | TGTGCCAGCAGTCGAGGGACAGGGGCTTCGGTGCAGTACTTC | CASSRGTGASVQYF
. | TRBJ1-2 | . | TRBV20-1 | TGCAGTGCTAGGGTTCAGTATGGCTACACCTTC | CSARVQYGYTF
few | TRBJ1-2 | TRBD1 | TRBV5-1 | TGCGCCAGCAGCTCTACAGGGACAGTACCCCTGGGTAATTTTTCCTTC | CASSSTGTVPLGNFSF
few | TRBJ1-1 | . | TRBV13 | TGTGCCAGCAGCTTAGAGTCAGGGGTGAACACTGAAGCTTTCTTT | CASSLESGVNTEAFF
few | TRBJ2-2 | . | TRBV27 | TGTGCCAGCAGTTTATGGCGGCGGGGCTTAAACACCGGGGAGCTGTTTTTT | CASSLWRRGLNTGELFF
few | TRBJ2-5 | . | TRBV18 | TGTGCCAGCTCACCACAGCCACAAGAGACCCAGTACTTC | CASSPQPQETQYF
once | TRBJ1-4 | . | TRBV29-1 | TGCAGCGTGAGGGGGGGGACTAATGAAAAACTGTTTTTT | CSVRGGTNEKLFF
few | TRBJ1-1 | . | TRBV5-1 | TGCGCCAGCAGCTTGGGGGCCCAAGGGAACACTGAAGCTTTCTTT | CASSLGAQGNTEAFF
few | TRBJ2-7 | . | TRBV5-4 | TGTGCCAGCAGCTTGGAACAGGGCTACGAGCAGTACTTC | CASSLEQGYEQYF
few | TRBJ2-5 | . | TRBV7-8 | TGTGCCAGCAGCTTAAGCGGGCCGTACCAAGAGACCCAGTACTTC | CASSLSGPYQETQYF
. | TRBJ2-7 | TRBD1 | TRBV5-1 | TGCGCCAGCAGCTTGGCCCCCGACAGGGTGGGCGAGCAGTACTTC | CASSLAPDRVGEQYF
few | TRBJ2-6 | TRBD1 | TRBV28 | TGTGCCAGCAGCGGACAGGGCAGCTCTGGGGCCAACGTCCTGACTTTC | CASSGQGSSGANVLTF
few | TRBJ1-4 | TRBD1 | TRBV19 | TGTGCCAGTAGTCTACAGGGGGCTGGAGAAAAACTGTTTTTT | CASSLQGAGEKLFF
few | TRBJ2-5 | TRBD2 | TRBV28 | TGTGCCAGCAGTTTATCTCATACTTCGGGGGGATTGGCCCAGTACTTC | CASSLSHTSGGLAQYF
. | TRBJ2-7 | . | TRBV5-4 | TGTGCCAGCAGCACTAGAGGACAGGGAGGGCCGTACTTC | CASSTRGQGGPYF
. | TRBJ2-2 | TRBD2 | TRBV12-5 | TGTGCTAGTGGTTTGTATCTAGCGGGGTCCACCGGGGAGCTGTTTTTT | CASGLYLAGSTGELFF
. | TRBJ1-1 | . | TRBV2 | TGTGCCAGACAAGGGGACAACGCAGTGGATACTGAAGCTTTCTTT | CARQGDNAVDTEAFF
few | TRBJ2-3 | . | TRBV28 | TGTGCCAGCAGTCGACAGGGAGGAGATACGCAGTATTTT | CASSRQGGDTQYF
. | TRBJ2-6 | . | TRBV30 | TGTGCCTGGAGTGTACGGGTCAGGGACAAAAATACTGGGGCCAACGTCCTGACTTTC | CAWSVRVRDKNTGANVLTF
few | TRBJ2-3 | . | TRBV15 | TGTGCCACCAGTCGGGTCAGGGGATTGGCAGATACGCAGTATTTT | CATSRVRGLADTQYF
few | TRBJ1-6 | TRBD1 | TRBV5-5 | TGTGCCAGCAGCTTGGAACAGGGGATAGGTTCACCCCTCCACTTT | CASSLEQGIGSPLHF
few | TRBJ2-5 | . | TRBV11-2 | TGTGCCAGCAGCTTGGGCTACGGTCAAGAGACCCAGTACTTC | CASSLGYGQETQYF
few | TRBJ1-2 | . | TRBV7-9 | TGTGCCAGCAGCTTAATCTCCTTGAAGGACAAAACCCACTATGGCTACACCTTC | CASSLISLKDKTHYGYTF
. | TRBJ2-3 | . | TRBV11-3 | TGTGCCAGCAGCCCGACGGGACACCCCACAGATACGCAGTATTTT | CASSPTGHPTDTQYF